These T cell receptor beta chains were read from a single sample in a study of cytomegalovirus exposure and HLA in healthy donors. The method was immunoSEQ multiplex PCR; TCRdb's version includes in-frame clones alone and lacks a portion of them. The sample includes about 360,000 clones, roughly 88% seen only once; the top ten take over 0.75%. Sequences were obtained from PBMCs. These receptors all come from a young woman in good health and CMV-seronegative. CDR3s leave out the opening cysteine and the closing phenylalanine or tryptophan. For some rows the clone size is stated as once, few or many, or as a class when expanded; others skip it.

V: TRBV4-2; length: 15; size: NA; CDR3: ASSQGVAGSRTDTQY
V: TRBV6-5; length: 10; size: NA; CDR3: AIGGARNEQF
V: TRBV27; length: 13; size: NA; CDR3: ASTLFWGLNTEAF
V: TRBV5-6; length: 14; size: once; CDR3: ASSPGRGSSTDTQY
V: TRBV25-1; length: 13; size: once; CDR3: ASSELGVTTYEQY
V: TRBV5-8; length: 17; size: NA; CDR3: ASSLRKTSFPLTGNTIY
V: TRBV30; length: 15; size: NA; CDR3: AWRAGTFISGANVLT
V: TRBV2; length: 13; size: NA; CDR3: ASRGGTSGDYEQY
V: TRBV6-1; length: 13; size: NA; CDR3: ASSDRGIAKNIQY
V: TRBV5-1; length: 17; size: NA; CDR3: ASSLQRASESQRYNEQF
V: TRBV30; length: 13; size: NA; CDR3: AWSYFLSSYNEQF
V: TRBV27; length: 12; size: NA; CDR3: ASSWGVSNYGYT
V: TRBV15; length: 13; size: NA; CDR3: ATSSTSGWGNIQY
V: TRBV5-1; length: 15; size: NA; CDR3: ASSLHSLTSSYNEQF
V: TRBV5-5; length: 13; size: NA; CDR3: ASSPDRVTFYEQY
V: TRBV28; length: 12; size: NA; CDR3: ASSPGDRGHEQY
V: TRBV7-8; length: 10; size: NA; CDR3: ASSYVAYEQY
V: TRBV2; length: 17; size: NA; CDR3: ASSLEIPGLDVRGHEQY
V: TRBV6-1; length: 12; size: NA; CDR3: ASRSSGISYEQY
V: TRBV7-3; length: 12; size: NA; CDR3: ASSFGLRPDTQY
V: TRBV27; length: 15; size: NA; CDR3: ASSLLAGGGGSYEQY
V: TRBV9; length: 16; size: NA; CDR3: ASSVSPQMTSATDTQY
V: TRBV18; length: 12; size: NA; CDR3: ASSPQEGSYEQY
V: TRBV5-4; length: 12; size: once; CDR3: ASSLKDSGLEQY
V: TRBV27; length: 13; size: NA; CDR3: ASSPRVGQWAGYT
V: TRBV7-9; length: 13; size: NA; CDR3: ASSLGGSFQETQY
V: TRBV6-5; length: 13; size: NA; CDR3: ASSPILRGSEKLF
V: TRBV27; length: 14; size: NA; CDR3: ASSLRGMNSYNEQF
V: TRBV7-9; length: 12; size: NA; CDR3: ASKGQGYNQPQH
V: TRBV5-6; length: 16; size: NA; CDR3: ASSIGTDPFRSKNIQY
V: TRBV9; length: 13; size: NA; CDR3: ASSPGGVSGNTIY
V: TRBV2; length: 14; size: NA; CDR3: ASRGTSGSRTDTQY
V: TRBV18; length: 12; size: NA; CDR3: ASSSGQGPQAQH
V: TRBV10-3; length: 14; size: once; CDR3: AISGTSGGAGNEQF
V: TRBV27; length: 13; size: NA; CDR3: ASSLSSRGSGGYT
V: TRBV7-6; length: 12; size: NA; CDR3: ASSSVTGAYGYT
V: TRBV7-2; length: 11; size: NA; CDR3: ASSNTGNTEAF
V: TRBV16; length: 15; size: NA; CDR3: ASSKGLAGGFTYEQY
V: TRBV5-1; length: 11; size: NA; CDR3: ASTREAGTEAF
V: TRBV28; length: 14; size: NA; CDR3: ASSAPGLAGAYEQY
V: TRBV4-2; length: 14; size: NA; CDR3: ASSPISGRDRGEQF
V: TRBV14; length: 15; size: NA; CDR3: ASSQDYGGLFLTEAF
V: TRBV2; length: 10; size: NA; CDR3: ASGRLAVEQF
V: TRBV6-5; length: 11; size: NA; CDR3: ASSYSIGYEQY
V: TRBV30; length: 10; size: NA; CDR3: AWSFLDQPQH
V: TRBV30; length: 13; size: NA; CDR3: AWSDLWGLTYEQY